A single sample is the source of the 14 T cell receptor beta chains below, sequenced in a study of tumor-infiltrating lymphocytes in localized non-small cell lung cancer. Here immunoSEQ multiplex PCR was the method, and the copy in TCRdb shows in-frame clones only, minus some. Among about 3,700 clones listed, around two thirds were seen once. Sequences were obtained from uninvolved lung tissue not adjacent to the tumor. These receptors all come from a human donor with non-small cell lung cancer.

V and J are TRBV5-4 and TRBJ2-7, with a weak D call TRBD2 (6 bases). This CDR3 region has 15 residues. V lost 0 bases and J 2 bases, leaving 12 bases between the germline ends. From germline, CDR1 is SGHNT and CDR2 YYREEE (reference sequence). The CDR3 loop is CASSLDAGTPYEQYF. DNA for the CDR3: TGTGCCAGCAGCTTGGATGCAGGGACTCCCTACGAGCAGTACTTC.

There are a few counts of this clone. CDR3 protein: CAWSVRRAGSNQPQHF. In DNA, the CDR3 is TGTGCCTGGAGTGTACGTAGAGCTGGGAGCAATCAGCCCCAGCATTTT. The chain couples TRBV30 to TRBJ1-5; D is unresolved. Germline V gene sequence: CDR1 GTSNPN, CDR2 SVGIG (reference sequence). V was cut by 0 bases and J by 1 base, with 13 bases left in between. The CDR3 spans 16 residues.

V and J are TRBV9 and TRBJ2-1, with D uncertain. CDR1 and CDR2 (germline): SGDLS, YYNGEE. V lost 4 bases to trimming and J lost 5 bases, with 16 bases between them. The CDR3 is 15 residues long. This chain's CDR3 is CASSPHGAGNNEQFF. In nucleotides, the CDR3 is TGTGCCAGCAGCCCCCACGGCGCCGGAAACAATGAGCAGTTCTTC.

The CDR3 spells CASSLPRGPYEQYF. CDR3 bases: TGTGCCAGCAGTTTACCTCGGGGGCCCTACGAGCAGTACTTC. The chain is built from TRBV28 and TRBJ2-7; D possibly uses TRBD1 or TRBD2 (6 bases each). The CDR3 sequence is 14 residues long. With 2 bases removed from V and 2 bases from J, the gap between germline ends came to 10 bases. The germline CDR1 and CDR2 sequences are MDHEN and SYDVKM.

As regards this clone: Germline and junction disagree at one end, which may indicate a read error. This chain links TRBV7-7 with TRBJ2-5, with 13 nucleotides matching TRBD2. Per the germline V gene, CDR1 is SSHAT and CDR2 is FNYEAQ (reference sequence). The CDR3 runs to 17 residues. CDR3: CASSNRLAGGVQETQYF. The DNA for the CDR3 is TGTGCTAGCAGCAACCGACTAGCGGGGGGCGTGCAAGAGACCCAGTACTTC.

This chain joins TRBV15 and TRBJ2-2, with unresolved D. The CDR3 has 17 residues. Germline-derived CDR1 and CDR2 are LNHNV and YYDKDF (reference sequence). Trimming removed 0 bases at V and 1 base at J, with 12 bases between. This CDR3 is CATSRDDRAMNTGELFF. The CDR3 nucleotides read TGTGCCACCAGCAGAGATGATAGGGCGATGAACACCGGGGAGCTGTTTTTT. Based on the CDR3 plus reference TRBV15 and TRBJ2-2, the full variable domain is DAMVIQNPRYQVTQFGKPVTLSCSQTLNHNVMYWYQQKSSQAPKLLFHYYDKDFNNEADTPDNFQSRRPNTSFCFLDIRSPGLGDTAMYLCATSRDDRAMNTGELFFGEGSRLTVL.

This chain joins TRBV7-2 and TRBJ2-1; TRBD2 matches 7 bases. J was trimmed by 1 base and V by 5 bases; bases with no gene match: 5. This CDR3 is built from 15 residues. The germline gives CDR1 SGHTA, CDR2 FQGNSA. The CDR3 nucleotides read TGTGCCAGCAGCCTTCAGCGGGGATCCTACAATGAGCAGTTCTTC. Residues: CASSLQRGSYNEQFF.

The CDR3 sequence: CASSVQGQGTDTQYF. CDR3 nucleotide sequence: TGTGCCAGCAGTGTCCAAGGACAGGGGACAGATACGCAGTATTTT. V is TRBV6-6 and J is TRBJ2-3; 9 bases agree with TRBD1. V trimming: 5 bases; J trimming: 3 bases; junction bases outside the gene matches: 6. Looked up from germline, CDR1 is MNHNY and CDR2 is SVGAGI (reference sequence). The CDR3 is 15 amino acids.

The chain combines TRBV6-4 with TRBJ2-7, with 9 bases that match TRBD1. Trimming took 9 bases from V and 6 from J; bases not matched to a gene: 6. This CDR3 comprises 12 residues. Germline CDR1 is MRHNA and CDR2 is SNTAGT. CDR3 sequence reads: CARPGQGCEQYF. As DNA, the CDR3 is TGTGCCAGGCCGGGACAGGGATGCGAGCAGTACTTC.

This clone has more than one count but fewer than ten. V usage is TRBV7-2 and J usage is TRBJ2-7, with 9 positions matching TRBD2. V shed 3 bases and J 6 bases; nucleotides not matched to a gene: 9. The germline gives CDR1 SGHTA, CDR2 FQGNSA. This CDR3 spans 15 amino acids. The CDR3 region is CASSLSGTSRGEQYF. The CDR3 DNA is TGTGCCAGCAGCTTGTCCGGGACTAGCAGGGGCGAGCAGTACTTC. Looking up the rest from reference TRBV7-2 and TRBJ2-7 gives the full variable domain: GAGVSQSPSNKVTEKGKDVELRCDPISGHTALYWYRQSLGQGLEFLIYFQGNSAPDKSGLPSDRFSAERTGGSVSTLTIQRTQQEDSAVYLCASSLSGTSRGEQYFGPGTRLTVT.

This rearrangement joins TRBV28 to TRBJ1-5; TRBD1 matches 7 bases. This CDR3 spans 14 amino acids. CDR1 and CDR2 (germline): MDHEN, SYDVKM. V gave up 4 bases and J gave up 9 bases; unmatched junction bases: 9. The CDR3 loop is CASSSNRDSRPQHF. The CDR3 DNA is TGTGCCAGCAGTTCCAACCGGGACAGTAGGCCCCAGCATTTT.

This chain links TRBV5-5 with TRBJ1-2; 7 nucleotides agree with TRBD1. V trimming: 5 bases; J trimming: 5 bases; junction bases outside the gene matches: 18. CDR1 is SGHKS, CDR2 YYEKEE, per germline (reference sequence). The CDR3 runs to 17 residues. The CDR3 bases are TGTGCCAGCAGGACTCAGCCGGGACAGTATCATTTTTATGGCTACACCTTC. As protein: CASRTQPGQYHFYGYTF.

This clone was observed a handful of times. The chain employs TRBV11-2 and TRBJ2-1; no clear D gene. The CDR3 extends over 14 amino acids. V was cut by 1 base and J by 7 bases, with 11 bases left in between. CDR1 and CDR2 from the germline V gene are SGHAT and FQNNGV. The CDR3 sequence: CASSLALALNEQFF. CDR3 coding DNA: TGTGCCAGCAGCTTAGCCCTCGCCCTAAATGAGCAGTTCTTC.

This clone was counted a few times. A junction end diverges from the germline sequence, so it may reflect a read error. V gene TRBV5-1 combines with J gene TRBJ2-4; D is unresolved. The CDR3 has 11 residues. CDR1 and CDR2 (germline): SGHRS, YFSETQ. The CDR3 coding sequence is TGCGCCAGCCGCTTAGGGAACATTCAGTACTTC. It codes for CASRLGNIQYF.